This T cell receptor beta chain was retrieved from a study of cytomegalovirus exposure and HLA in healthy donors. Broader study findings: Across all donors, roughly uniform sequencing depth was an assumption of the presence/absence analyses. Previously analyzed data showed that most TCR beta V segments were productive at a frequency of about 87% or about 30%. As a later analysis revealed, most CMV-associated TCR beta chains appeared HLA-restricted.

A note on this clone: Its target is unknown.

With 60 Vbeta and 13 Jbeta primers, the PCR was carried out. The method was immunoSEQ multiplex PCR; TCRdb's version includes in-frame clones alone and lacks a portion of them. Here the sample spans 100,000 to 150,000 clones, approximately 82% being singletons. Germline V gives CDR1 PRHDT, CDR2 FYEKMQ (reference sequence). Unmatched junction bases numbered 5, after V lost 4 bases and J lost 3 bases. The CDR3 spans 15 residues. The chain is built from TRBV13 and TRBJ1-1; 10 bases are a match to TRBD1. The sequence derives from a boy between 2 and 15 years old in good health and CMV-seronegative. Sequenced input: PBMCs. The CDR3 region is CASSWTGTGDTEAFF. DNA of the CDR3: TGTGCCAGCAGCTGGACGGGGACAGGGGACACTGAAGCTTTCTTT.